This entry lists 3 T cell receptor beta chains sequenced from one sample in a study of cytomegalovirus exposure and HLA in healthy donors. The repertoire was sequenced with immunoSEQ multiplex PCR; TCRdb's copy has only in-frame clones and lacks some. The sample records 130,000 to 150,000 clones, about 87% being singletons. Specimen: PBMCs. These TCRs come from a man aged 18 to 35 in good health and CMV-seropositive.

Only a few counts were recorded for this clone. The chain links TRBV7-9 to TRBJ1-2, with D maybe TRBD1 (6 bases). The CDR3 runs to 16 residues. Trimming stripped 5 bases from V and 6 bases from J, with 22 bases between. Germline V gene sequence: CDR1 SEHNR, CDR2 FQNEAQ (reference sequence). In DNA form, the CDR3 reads TGTGCCAGCAGCCTAGAGGGGGTCGGCCTAGGGGATGGCTACACCTTC. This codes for CASSLEGVGLGDGYTF.

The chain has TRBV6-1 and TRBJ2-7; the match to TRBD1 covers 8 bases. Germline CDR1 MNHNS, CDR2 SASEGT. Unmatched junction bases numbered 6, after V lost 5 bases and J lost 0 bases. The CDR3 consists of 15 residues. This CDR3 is CASSRTGTGSYEQYF. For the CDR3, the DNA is TGTGCCAGCAGTCGGACAGGGACCGGCTCCTACGAGCAGTACTTC.

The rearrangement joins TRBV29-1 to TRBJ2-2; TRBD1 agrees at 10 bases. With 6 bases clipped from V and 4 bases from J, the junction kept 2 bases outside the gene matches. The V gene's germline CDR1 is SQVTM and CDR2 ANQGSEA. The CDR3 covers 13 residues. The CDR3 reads CSVDRGRTGELFF. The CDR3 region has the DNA TGCAGCGTCGACAGGGGGCGCACCGGGGAGCTGTTTTTT.